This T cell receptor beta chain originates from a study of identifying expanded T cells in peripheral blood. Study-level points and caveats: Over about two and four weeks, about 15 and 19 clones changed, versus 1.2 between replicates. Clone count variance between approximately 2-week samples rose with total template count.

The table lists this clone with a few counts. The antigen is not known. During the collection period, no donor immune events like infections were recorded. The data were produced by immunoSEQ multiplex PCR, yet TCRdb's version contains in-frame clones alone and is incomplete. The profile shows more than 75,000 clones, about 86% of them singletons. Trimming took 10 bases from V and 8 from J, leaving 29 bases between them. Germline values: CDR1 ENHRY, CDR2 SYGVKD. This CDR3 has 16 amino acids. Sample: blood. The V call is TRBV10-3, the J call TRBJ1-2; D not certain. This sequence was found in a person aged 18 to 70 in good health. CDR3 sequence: CASFNPKASIVRGYTF. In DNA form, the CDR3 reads TGTGCCAGCTTCAACCCCAAAGCATCCATTGTGCGGGGCTACACCTTC.